This T cell receptor (beta chain) was recovered during a study of T cell changes during pregnancy in multiple sclerosis. Clones were sequenced by immunoSEQ multiplex PCR, and TCRdb holds only the in-frame ones, with some missing. The sample yields approximately 61,000 clones, 90% seen once. Germline-derived CDR1 and CDR2 are KGHSH and LQKENI. Trimming removed 0 bases from V and 4 bases from J; junction bases left unmatched: 4. The CDR3 is made up of 17 amino acids. The sequence came from a female donor in good health, enrolled as a control in a pregnancy study. The chain combines TRBV18 with TRBJ2-2; TRBD1 agrees at 11 bases. The specimen comprised peripheral blood, sampled in the first trimester of pregnancy. This CDR3 is CASSPPWGTGGTGELFF. As DNA, the CDR3 is TGTGCCAGCTCACCACCGTGGGGGACAGGGGGCACCGGGGAGCTGTTTTTT.